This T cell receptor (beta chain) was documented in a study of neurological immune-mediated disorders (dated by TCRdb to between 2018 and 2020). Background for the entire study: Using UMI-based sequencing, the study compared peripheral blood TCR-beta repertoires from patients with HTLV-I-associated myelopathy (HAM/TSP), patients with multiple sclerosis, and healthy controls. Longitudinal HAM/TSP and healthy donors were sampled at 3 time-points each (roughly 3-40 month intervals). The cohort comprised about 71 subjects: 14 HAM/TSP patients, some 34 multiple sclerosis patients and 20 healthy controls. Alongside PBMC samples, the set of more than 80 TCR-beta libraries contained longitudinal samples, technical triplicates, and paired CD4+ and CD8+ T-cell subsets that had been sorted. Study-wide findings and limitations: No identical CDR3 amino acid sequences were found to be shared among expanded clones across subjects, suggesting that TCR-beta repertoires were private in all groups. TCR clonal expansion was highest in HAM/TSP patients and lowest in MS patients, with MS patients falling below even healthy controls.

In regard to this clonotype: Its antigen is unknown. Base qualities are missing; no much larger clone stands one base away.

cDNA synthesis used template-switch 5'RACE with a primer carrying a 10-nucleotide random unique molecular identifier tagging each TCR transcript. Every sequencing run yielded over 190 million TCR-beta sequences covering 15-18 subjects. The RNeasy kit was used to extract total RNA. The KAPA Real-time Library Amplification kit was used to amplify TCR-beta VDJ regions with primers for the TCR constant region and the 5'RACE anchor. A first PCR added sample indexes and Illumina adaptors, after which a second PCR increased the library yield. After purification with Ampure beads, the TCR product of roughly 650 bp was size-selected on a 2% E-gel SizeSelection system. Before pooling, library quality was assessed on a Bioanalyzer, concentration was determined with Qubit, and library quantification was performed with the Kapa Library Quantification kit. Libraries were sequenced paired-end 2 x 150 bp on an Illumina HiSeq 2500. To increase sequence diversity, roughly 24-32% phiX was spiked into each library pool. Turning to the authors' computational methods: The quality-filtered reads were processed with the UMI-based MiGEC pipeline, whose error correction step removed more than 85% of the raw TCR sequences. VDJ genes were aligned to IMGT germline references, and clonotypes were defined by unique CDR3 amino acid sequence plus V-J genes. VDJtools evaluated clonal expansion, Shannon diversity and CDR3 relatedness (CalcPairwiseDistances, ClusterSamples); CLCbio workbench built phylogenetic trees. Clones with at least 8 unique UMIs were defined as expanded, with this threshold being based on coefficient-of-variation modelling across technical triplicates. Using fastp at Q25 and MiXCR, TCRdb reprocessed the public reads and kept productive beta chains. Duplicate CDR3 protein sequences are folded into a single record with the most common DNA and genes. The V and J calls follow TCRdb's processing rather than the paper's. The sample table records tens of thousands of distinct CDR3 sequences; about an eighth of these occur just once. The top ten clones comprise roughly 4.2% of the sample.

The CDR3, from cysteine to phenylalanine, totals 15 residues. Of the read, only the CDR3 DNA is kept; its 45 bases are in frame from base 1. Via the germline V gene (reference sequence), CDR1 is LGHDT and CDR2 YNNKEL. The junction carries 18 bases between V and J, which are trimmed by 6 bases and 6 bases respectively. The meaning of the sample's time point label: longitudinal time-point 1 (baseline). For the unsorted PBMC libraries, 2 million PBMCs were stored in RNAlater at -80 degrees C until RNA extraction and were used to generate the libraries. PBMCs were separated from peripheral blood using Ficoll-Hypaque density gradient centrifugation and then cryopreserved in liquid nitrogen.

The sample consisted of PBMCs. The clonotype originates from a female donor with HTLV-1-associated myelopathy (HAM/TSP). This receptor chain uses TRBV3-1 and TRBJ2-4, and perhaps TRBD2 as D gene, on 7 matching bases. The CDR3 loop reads CASRPNGGGRNIQYF. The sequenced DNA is TGTGCCAGCAGACCAAATGGGGGGGGCAGAAACATTCAGTACTTC.